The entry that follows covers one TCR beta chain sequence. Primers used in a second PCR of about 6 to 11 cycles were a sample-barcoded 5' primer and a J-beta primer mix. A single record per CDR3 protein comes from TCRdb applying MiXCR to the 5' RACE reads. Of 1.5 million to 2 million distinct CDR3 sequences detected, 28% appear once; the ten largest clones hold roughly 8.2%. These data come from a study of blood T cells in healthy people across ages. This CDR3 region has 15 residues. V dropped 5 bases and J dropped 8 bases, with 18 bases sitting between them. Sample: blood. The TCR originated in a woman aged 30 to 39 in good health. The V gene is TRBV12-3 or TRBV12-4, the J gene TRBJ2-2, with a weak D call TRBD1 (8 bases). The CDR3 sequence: CASSQGQGGIGELFF. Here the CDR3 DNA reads TGTGCCAGCAGTCAAGGACAGGGAGGGATAGGGGAGCTGTTTTTT.